This TCR beta chain was profiled in a study of control samples from healthy donors and cancer patients. The protocol was immunoSEQ multiplex PCR, while the TCRdb copy is restricted to in-frame clones and leaves out a portion. The sample holds about 150,000 clones, roughly 93% seen once. CDR3 length: 15 residues. Trimming took 2 bases from V and 4 from J; bases not matched to a gene: 5. The genes are TRBV23-1 and TRBJ1-3; TRBD1 matches at 7 bases. TRBV23-1 carries the ORF label, with uncertain function. The sequenced sample was blood. The receptor was derived from a man over 45 in good health. The CDR3 spells CASSQTGVRGNTIYF. In DNA form, the CDR3 reads TGCGCCAGCAGTCAAACAGGGGTACGGGGAAACACCATATATTTT.